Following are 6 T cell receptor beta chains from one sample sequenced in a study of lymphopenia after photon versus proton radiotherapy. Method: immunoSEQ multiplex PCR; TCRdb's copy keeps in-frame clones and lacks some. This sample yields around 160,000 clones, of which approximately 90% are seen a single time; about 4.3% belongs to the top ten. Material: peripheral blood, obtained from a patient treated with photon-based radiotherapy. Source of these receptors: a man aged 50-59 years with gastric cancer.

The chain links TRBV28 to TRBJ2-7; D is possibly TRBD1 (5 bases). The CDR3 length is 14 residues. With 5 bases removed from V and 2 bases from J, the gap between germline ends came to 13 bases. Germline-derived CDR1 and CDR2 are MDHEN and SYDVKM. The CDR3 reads CASSRQLPTYEQYF. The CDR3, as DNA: TGTGCCAGCAGTAGACAGCTCCCTACCTACGAGCAGTACTTC.

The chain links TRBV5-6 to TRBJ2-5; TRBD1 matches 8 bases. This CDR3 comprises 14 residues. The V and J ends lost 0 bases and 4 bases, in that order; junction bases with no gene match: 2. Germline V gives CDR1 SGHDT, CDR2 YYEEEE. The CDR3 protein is CASSLGTGLETQYF. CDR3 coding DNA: TGTGCCAGCAGCTTGGGGACAGGGTTAGAGACCCAGTACTTC.

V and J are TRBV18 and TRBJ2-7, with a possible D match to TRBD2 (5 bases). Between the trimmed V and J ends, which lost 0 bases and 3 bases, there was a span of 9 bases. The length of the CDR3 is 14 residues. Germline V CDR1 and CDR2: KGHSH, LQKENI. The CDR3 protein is CASSPPAGHYEQYF. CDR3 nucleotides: TGTGCCAGCTCACCACCGGCGGGCCACTACGAGCAGTACTTC.

In DNA form, the CDR3 reads TGTGCCAGCAGTCCCCCGCCGGGACCTCTTCATACGCAGTATTTT. Translation gives CASSPPPGPLHTQYF. The chain joins TRBV13 to TRBJ2-3, with D perhaps matching TRBD1 or TRBD2 (5 bases each). The CDR3 totals 15 residues. Germline V gene data show CDR1 as PRHDT and CDR2 as FYEKMQ (reference sequence). With 6 bases removed from V and 7 bases from J, the gap between germline ends came to 20 bases. Full variable domain (outside the CDR3, taken from reference TRBV13 and TRBJ2-3): AAGVIQSPRHLIKEKRETATLKCYPIPRHDTVYWYQQGPGQDPQFLISFYEKMQSDKGSIPDRFSAQQFSDYHSELNMSSLELGDSALYFCASSPPPGPLHTQYFGPGTRLTVL.

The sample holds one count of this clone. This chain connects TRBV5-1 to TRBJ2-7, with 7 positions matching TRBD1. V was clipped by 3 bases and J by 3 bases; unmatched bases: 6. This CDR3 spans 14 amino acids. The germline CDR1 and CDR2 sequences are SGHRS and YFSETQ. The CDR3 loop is CASSSRTGNYEQYF. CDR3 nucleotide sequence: TGCGCCAGCAGCTCCAGGACAGGTAACTACGAGCAGTACTTC.

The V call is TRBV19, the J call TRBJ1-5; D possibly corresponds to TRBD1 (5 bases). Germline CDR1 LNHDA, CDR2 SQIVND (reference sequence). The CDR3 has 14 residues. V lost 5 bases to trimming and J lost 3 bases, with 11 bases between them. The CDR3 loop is CASSVRGHNQPQHF. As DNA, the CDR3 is TGTGCCAGTAGTGTGAGGGGCCACAATCAGCCCCAGCATTTT.